The 3 T cell receptor beta chains below come from one sample, sequenced in a study of T cells in Graves' hyperthyroidism and ophthalmopathy. Amplified regions were TCR beta CDR3 sequences from RNA transcripts. A first-round RT-PCR of the TCR CDR3 used the HTBI primer set. TCRdb re-derived calls from the multiplex PCR reads in MiXCR, one entry per CDR3 protein. The data contain about 640,000 distinct CDR3 sequences, roughly 20% of them singletons. Specimen: blood. The receptors stem from a man aged 25-45 years with Graves' ophthalmopathy.

The V and J genes are TRBV29-1 and TRBJ2-7; no firm D call. Trimming cost V 6 bases and J 2 bases, with 8 bases left between them. The germline V gene encodes CDR1 SQVTM and CDR2 ANQGSEA. This CDR3 has 11 amino acids. The CDR3 DNA sequence: TGCAGCGTCGGAGAACCCTACGAGCAGTACTTC. Amino acid sequence: CSVGEPYEQYF.

This clonotype was observed a few times. The chain uses TRBV5-1 and TRBJ2-7; D may be TRBD1 (6 bases). The CDR3 consists of 14 residues. V was pared by 4 bases and J by 5 bases, with 16 bases between. Germline V gene data show CDR1 as SGHRS and CDR2 as YFSETQ. Here the CDR3 reads CASSPPNRAHEQYF. The DNA for the CDR3 is TGCGCCAGCAGCCCACCGAACAGGGCTCACGAGCAGTACTTC.

This clonotype has more than one count but fewer than ten. This chain uses TRBV10-3 with TRBJ2-7; 13 bases map to TRBD2. The CDR3 covers 16 residues. Unmatched junction bases numbered 11, after V lost 6 bases and J lost 6 bases. In germline, CDR1 is ENHRY, CDR2 SYGVKD. CDR3 sequence reads: CAIRGTSGTEQGEQYF. The CDR3 bases are TGTGCCATCAGGGGGACTAGCGGGACCGAGCAGGGCGAGCAGTACTTC.